This T cell receptor beta chain is from a study of blood T cell repertoires in COVID-19. In the case of this clone: Additional DNA sequences in this sample encode the identical CDR3.

Trimming removed 7 bases at V and 0 bases at J, with 4 bases between. Per the germline V gene, CDR1 is SQVTM and CDR2 is ANQGSEA. This CDR3 comprises 12 residues. In the source study's methods: It was from reference gene primer amplification that nucleated cell counts were estimated. Assay used: immunoSEQ multiplex PCR; TCRdb lists only in-frame clones, some missing. V, J and clone size derive from that table, while D and trimming were established from the DNA sequence. This table has around 200,000 clones, around 83% appearing once. The source is a woman older than 75 with acute or convalescent COVID-19. This chain uses TRBV29-1 with TRBJ2-6; D uncertain. What was sequenced was peripheral blood. CDR3 nucleotides: TGCAGCGGAGGCTCTGGGGCCAACGTCCTGACTTTC. It translates to CSGGSGANVLTF.